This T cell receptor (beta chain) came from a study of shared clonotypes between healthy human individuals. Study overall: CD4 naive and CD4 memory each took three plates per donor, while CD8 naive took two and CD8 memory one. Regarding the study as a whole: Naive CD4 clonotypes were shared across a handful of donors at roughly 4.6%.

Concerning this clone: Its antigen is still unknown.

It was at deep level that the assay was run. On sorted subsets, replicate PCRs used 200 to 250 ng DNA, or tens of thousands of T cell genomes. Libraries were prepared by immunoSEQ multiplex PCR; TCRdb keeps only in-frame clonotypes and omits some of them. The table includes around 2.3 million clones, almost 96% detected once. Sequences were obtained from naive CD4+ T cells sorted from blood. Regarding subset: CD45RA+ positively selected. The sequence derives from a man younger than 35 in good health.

The CDR3 here is CASSSVTGNIYNSPLHF. The CDR3 nucleotides read TGTGCCAGCAGCTCCGTTACGGGGAATATCTATAATTCACCCCTCCACTTT. The gene calls are TRBV13 and TRBJ1-6; D remains unclear. The CDR3 consists of 17 residues. V lost 4 bases and J lost 3, with 16 bases in between. Germline V gene data show CDR1 as PRHDT and CDR2 as FYEKMQ (reference sequence).